This TCR beta chain originates from a study of blood T cell repertoires in COVID-19. The germline V gene has CDR1 SNHLY and CDR2 FYNNEI. The junction had 4 bases not matched to a gene; V was cut back by 4 bases and J by 4 bases. The CDR3 totals 15 residues. Libraries were prepared by immunoSEQ multiplex PCR; TCRdb keeps only in-frame clonotypes and omits some of them. The data hold about 200,000 clones, with around nine tenths observed a single time. This clonotype was sampled from a man aged 50-59 years with COVID-19, enrolled during active disease. Sample: peripheral blood. The rearrangement links TRBV2 to TRBJ2-1; 10 positions agree with TRBD1. DNA for the CDR3: TGTGCCAGCAGTGGGGGGACAGGGGCATACAATGAGCAGTTCTTC. It specifies CASSGGTGAYNEQFF.